Presented here are 10 T cell receptor beta chains from one specimen sequenced in a study of cytomegalovirus exposure and HLA in healthy donors. Primers: 60 Vbeta forward and 13 Jbeta reverse. Clones were sequenced by immunoSEQ multiplex PCR, and TCRdb holds only the in-frame ones, with some missing. This table holds around 100,000 clones, roughly 67% found once. The specimen was PBMCs. These receptors came from a man younger than 30 in good health and CMV-seropositive.

The rearrangement uses TRBV27 and TRBJ2-1; TRBD1 matches 10 bases. The ends lost 5 bases at V and 6 bases at J; junction bases unmatched: 7. The length of the CDR3 is 15 residues. Germline V lookup: CDR1 MNHEY, CDR2 SMNVEV (reference sequence). CDR3 in amino acids: CASSRDRGRSNEQFF. The CDR3 DNA sequence: TGTGCCAGCAGTAGGGACAGGGGACGGTCCAATGAGCAGTTCTTC.

V is TRBV5-1 and J is TRBJ1-2, with D possibly being TRBD1 (6 bases). This CDR3 region has 14 residues. Germline CDR1 SGHRS, CDR2 YFSETQ. Between the trimmed V and J ends, which lost 0 bases and 10 bases, there was a span of 16 bases. The CDR3: CASSLDGQNNPYTF. The CDR3 nucleotides read TGCGCCAGCAGCTTGGATGGACAGAACAACCCCTACACCTTC.

This chain joins TRBV7-9 and TRBJ2-5; D gene uncertain. V lost 0 bases, J lost 4 bases, and 9 bases lay in between. Germline lookup yields CDR1 SEHNR and CDR2 FQNEAQ (reference sequence). CDR3 length: 14 amino acids. CDR3 in DNA: TGTGCCAGCAGCTTAGCGGGCAGTCGAGAGACCCAGTACTTC. Its protein product is CASSLAGSRETQYF.

This sequence joins TRBV7-6 and TRBJ2-5; tentative D call: TRBD1 (6 bases). V dropped 5 bases and J dropped 2 bases, with 12 bases sitting between them. Germline V lookup: CDR1 SGHVS, CDR2 FNYEAQ. This CDR3 has 14 residues. CDR3 DNA sequence: TGTGCCAGCAGCACCACGAGGGGGCAAGAGACCCAGTACTTC. It specifies CASSTTRGQETQYF.

The genes are TRBV27 and TRBJ1-1, with 7 bases identical to TRBD1. The CDR3 has 15 amino acids. The ends lost 4 bases at V and 2 bases at J; junction bases unmatched: 7. CDR1 and CDR2 from the germline V gene are MNHEY and SMNVEV (reference sequence). The CDR3 loop is CASSSSGTANTEAFF. The DNA of the CDR3 is TGTGCCAGCAGTTCTTCCGGGACAGCTAACACTGAAGCTTTCTTT.

The rearrangement links TRBV27 to TRBJ1-4; D may be TRBD1 (6 bases). Trimming pared 5 bases from V and 1 base from J, leaving 17 bases between. The CDR3 extends over 17 amino acids. Germline V CDR1 and CDR2: MNHEY, SMNVEV (reference sequence). The CDR3 region is CASSPGVGLRTNEKLFF. Here the CDR3 DNA reads TGTGCCAGCAGTCCAGGGGTGGGGTTAAGAACTAATGAAAAACTGTTTTTT.

The chain recombines TRBV6-1 with TRBJ1-4, with D unresolved. The CDR3 runs 13 residues. The V end was cut by 8 bases, the J end by 6 bases, with 13 bases between. The V gene's germline CDR1 is MNHNS and CDR2 SASEGT. The CDR3 region is CASSHTGDEKLFF. CDR3 DNA: TGTGCCAGCTCCCACACCGGGGATGAAAAACTGTTTTTT.

The V gene is TRBV27, the J gene TRBJ2-5, with TRBD1 matching over 8 bases. The V and J ends lost 6 bases and 4 bases, in that order; junction bases with no gene match: 10. The length of the CDR3 is 15 residues. Germline CDR1 reads MNHEY; CDR2 reads SMNVEV (reference sequence). CDR3 in DNA: TGTGCCAGCAGCCCCGCGACAGGGGTTGGAGAGACCCAGTACTTC. This translates into CASSPATGVGETQYF.

The V gene is TRBV2, the J gene TRBJ2-7, with TRBD1 matching 10 bases. CDR3 length: 17 residues. V trimming: 6 bases; J trimming: 5 bases; junction bases outside the gene matches: 16. Germline V CDR1 and CDR2: SNHLY, FYNNEI. CDR3 sequence reads: CASRIGITGTGVDEQYF. CDR3 sequence (DNA): TGTGCCAGCAGGATCGGGATTACCGGGACAGGGGTGGACGAGCAGTACTTC.

CDR3 region: CASSQAVGNIQYF. CDR3 bases: TGCGCCAGCAGCCAAGCGGTGGGCAACATTCAGTACTTC. The chain is built from TRBV4-1 and TRBJ2-4; D ambiguous. Germline V CDR1 and CDR2: MGHRA, YSYEKL. V lost 1 base and J lost 7, with 8 bases in between. The CDR3 extends over 13 amino acids.